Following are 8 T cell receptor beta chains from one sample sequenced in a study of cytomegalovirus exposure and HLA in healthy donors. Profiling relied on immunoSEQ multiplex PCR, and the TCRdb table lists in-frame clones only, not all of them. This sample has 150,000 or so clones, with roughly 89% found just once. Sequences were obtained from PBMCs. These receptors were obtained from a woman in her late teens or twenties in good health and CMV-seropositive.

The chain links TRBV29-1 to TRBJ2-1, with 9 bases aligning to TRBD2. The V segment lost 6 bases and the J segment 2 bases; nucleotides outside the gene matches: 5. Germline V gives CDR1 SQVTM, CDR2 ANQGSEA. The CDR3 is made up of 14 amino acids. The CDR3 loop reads CSVGRGGPYNEQFF. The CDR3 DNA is TGCAGCGTGGGGCGGGGGGGCCCCTACAATGAGCAGTTCTTC.

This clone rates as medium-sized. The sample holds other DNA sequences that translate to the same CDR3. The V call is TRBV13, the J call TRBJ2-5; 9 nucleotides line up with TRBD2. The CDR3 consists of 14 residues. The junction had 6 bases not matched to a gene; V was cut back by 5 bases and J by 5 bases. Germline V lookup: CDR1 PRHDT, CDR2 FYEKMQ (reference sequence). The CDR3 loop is CASSGSGSGETQYF. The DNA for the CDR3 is TGTGCCAGCAGCGGTAGCGGGAGCGGGGAGACCCAGTACTTC.

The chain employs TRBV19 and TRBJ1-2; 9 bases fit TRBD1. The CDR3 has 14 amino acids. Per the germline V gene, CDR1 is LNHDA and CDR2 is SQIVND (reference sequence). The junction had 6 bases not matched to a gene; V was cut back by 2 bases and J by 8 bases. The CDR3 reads CASSISGTGTGYTF. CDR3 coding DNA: TGTGCCAGTAGTATATCTGGGACAGGGACCGGCTACACCTTC.

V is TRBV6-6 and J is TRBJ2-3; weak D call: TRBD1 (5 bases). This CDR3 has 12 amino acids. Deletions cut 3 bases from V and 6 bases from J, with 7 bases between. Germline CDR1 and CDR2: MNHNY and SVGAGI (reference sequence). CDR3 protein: CASSYGHDTQYF. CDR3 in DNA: TGTGCCAGCAGTTATGGACATGATACGCAGTATTTT.

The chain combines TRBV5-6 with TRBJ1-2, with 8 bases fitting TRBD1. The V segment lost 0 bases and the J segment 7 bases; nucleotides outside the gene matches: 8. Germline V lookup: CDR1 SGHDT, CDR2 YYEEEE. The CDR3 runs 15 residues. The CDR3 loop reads CASSLGPQGAGGYTF. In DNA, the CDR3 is TGTGCCAGCAGCTTGGGACCCCAGGGGGCGGGTGGCTACACCTTC.

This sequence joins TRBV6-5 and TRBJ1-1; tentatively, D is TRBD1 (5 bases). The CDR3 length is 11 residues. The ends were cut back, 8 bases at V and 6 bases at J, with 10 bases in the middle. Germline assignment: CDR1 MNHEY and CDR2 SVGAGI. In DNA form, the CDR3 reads TGTGCCAGCGTCCGGGGGTCTGAAGCTTTCTTT. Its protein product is CASVRGSEAFF.

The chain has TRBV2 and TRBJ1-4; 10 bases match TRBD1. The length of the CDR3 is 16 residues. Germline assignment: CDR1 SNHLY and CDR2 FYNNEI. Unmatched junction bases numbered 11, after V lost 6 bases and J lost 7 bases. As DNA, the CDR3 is TGTGCCAGCAGGGATACGGGACAGGGGAAGGGTGAAAAACTGTTTTTT. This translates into CASRDTGQGKGEKLFF.

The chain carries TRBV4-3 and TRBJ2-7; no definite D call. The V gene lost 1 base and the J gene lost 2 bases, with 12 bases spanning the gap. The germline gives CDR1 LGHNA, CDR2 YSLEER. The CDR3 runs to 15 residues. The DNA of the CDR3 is TGCGCCAGCAGCCAAGTCCAGAGGTTACCCTACGAGCAGTACTTC. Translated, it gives CASSQVQRLPYEQYF.